This entry lists 28 T cell receptor beta chains sequenced from one sample in a study of cytomegalovirus exposure and HLA in healthy donors. Primers for the PCR totalled 60 Vbeta and 13 Jbeta. Here immunoSEQ multiplex PCR was the method, and the copy in TCRdb shows in-frame clones only, minus some. This sample contains 150,000 to 200,000 clones. The sequenced sample was PBMCs. All receptors come from a woman in her sixties or seventies in good health and CMV-seronegative.

V usage is TRBV27 and J usage is TRBJ2-7; D possibly corresponds to TRBD2 (6 bases). Trimming pared 5 bases from V and 0 bases from J, leaving 17 bases between. The germline V gene has CDR1 MNHEY and CDR2 SMNVEV (reference sequence). This CDR3 is built from 16 residues. CDR3 region: CASSPSEGLVSYEQYF. The CDR3 coding sequence is TGTGCCAGCAGTCCCTCGGAGGGGCTCGTCTCCTACGAGCAGTACTTC.

The V gene is TRBV18, the J gene TRBJ1-5; perhaps TRBD1 as D (5 bases). CDR1 and CDR2 (germline): KGHSH, LQKENI. Between the trimmed V and J ends, which lost 2 bases and 5 bases, there was a span of 10 bases. The CDR3 totals 14 residues. The CDR3 bases are TGTGCCAGCTCACCAATGGGGGACTATCAGCCCCAGCATTTT. Translation: CASSPMGDYQPQHF.

The V call is TRBV28, the J call TRBJ2-1, with TRBD2 identical over 12 bases. Germline CDR1 is MDHEN and CDR2 is SYDVKM. There are 20 residues in the CDR3. After removal of 1 base from V and 0 bases from J, the junction contained 10 bases not matched to a gene. As DNA, the CDR3 is TGTGCCAGCAGTTTATTACTAGCGGGAGGAGGACGAAGCTCCTACAATGAGCAGTTCTTC. As protein: CASSLLLAGGGRSSYNEQFF.

The chain couples TRBV7-2 to TRBJ1-5; 7 nucleotides agree with TRBD1. This CDR3 is 16 amino acids long. Per germline, CDR1 SGHTA and CDR2 FQGNSA. The junction had 7 bases not matched to a gene; V was cut back by 4 bases and J by 1 base. The CDR3 here is CASSYSGGLSNQPQHF. CDR3 coding DNA: TGTGCCAGCAGCTATTCAGGGGGGTTGAGCAATCAGCCCCAGCATTTT.

The chain combines TRBV7-5 with TRBJ2-7; the table's D call, TRBD2, was not checked against the DNA. TRBV7-5 has pseudogene status. CDR3 length equals 16 residues. CDR3 residues: CVRSTVGGAVAYEQYF. CDR3 nucleotides: TGTGTCAGAAGCACGGTGGGGGGGGCCGTCGCCTACGAGCAGTACTTC.

This chain joins TRBV5-4 and TRBJ2-1; 9 nucleotides line up with TRBD2. V shed 0 bases and J 6 bases; nucleotides not matched to a gene: 7. Germline V gene lookup returns CDR1 SGHNT and CDR2 YYREEE (reference sequence). The CDR3 has 16 amino acids. Here the CDR3 reads CASSLGGLAGLNEQFF. Here the CDR3 DNA reads TGTGCCAGCAGCTTGGGTGGGCTAGCGGGACTCAATGAGCAGTTCTTC. The full variable domain, in which reference TRBV5-4 and TRBJ2-1 provide the parts outside the CDR3, is ETGVTQSPTHLIKTRGQQVTLRCSSQSGHNTVSWYQQALGQGPQFIFQYYREEENGRGNFPPRFSGLQFPNYSSELNVNALELDDSALYLCASSLGGLAGLNEQFFGPGTRLTVL.

The V gene is TRBV7-9, the J gene TRBJ2-5, with D maybe TRBD1 (6 bases). The CDR3 is 16 residues long. V lost 6 bases and J lost 0, with 17 bases in between. Germline V CDR1 and CDR2: SEHNR, FQNEAQ (reference sequence). The CDR3 nucleotides are TGTGCCAGCAGGGCTGCCGGGACAACGTACCAAGAGACCCAGTACTTC. Translating gives CASRAAGTTYQETQYF.

The chain joins TRBV7-7 to TRBJ2-3; TRBD2 matches 11 bases. The CDR3 loop spans 16 amino acids. Losses at the gene ends were 4 bases for V and 2 bases for J; bases not matched to a gene: 5. Germline-derived CDR1 and CDR2 are SSHAT and FNYEAQ (reference sequence). This CDR3 is CASSSGLAGLTDTQYF. As DNA, the CDR3 is TGTGCCAGCAGCTCAGGACTAGCGGGCCTCACAGATACGCAGTATTTT.

The chain carries TRBV10-1 and TRBJ2-3, with 9 nucleotides matching TRBD2. V was clipped by 0 bases and J by 4 bases; unmatched bases: 5. Per germline, CDR1 WNHNN and CDR2 SYGVQD (reference sequence). The CDR3 has 16 residues. The CDR3 sequence: CASSESAGGYADTQYF. DNA for the CDR3: TGCGCCAGCAGTGAGTCAGCGGGAGGTTACGCAGATACGCAGTATTTT.

The chain has TRBV4-1 and TRBJ2-7; maybe TRBD1 (5 bases). The CDR3 length is 15 residues. Trimming stripped 2 bases from V and 3 bases from J, with 14 bases between. Germline V lookup: CDR1 MGHRA, CDR2 YSYEKL. For the CDR3, the DNA is TGCGCCAGCAGCCAACCGACAGAGAACCTCTACGAGCAGTACTTC. It specifies CASSQPTENLYEQYF.

V and J are TRBV7-8 and TRBJ2-5, with D hard to call. CDR1 and CDR2 (germline): SGHVS, FQNEAQ. V shed 5 bases and J shed 1 base, with 8 bases lying between them. The CDR3 is 13 residues long. This chain's CDR3 is CASSGWAQETQYF. Here the CDR3 DNA reads TGTGCCAGCAGCGGGTGGGCCCAAGAGACCCAGTACTTC.

This chain uses TRBV7-2 with TRBJ2-3; 8 positions match TRBD2. Germline CDR1 SGHTA, CDR2 FQGNSA. The length of the CDR3 is 16 residues. The V segment lost 2 bases and the J segment 6 bases; nucleotides outside the gene matches: 10. CDR3: CASSLNPGGPKDTQYF. CDR3 coding DNA: TGTGCCAGCAGCTTAAACCCGGGAGGGCCTAAGGATACGCAGTATTTT.

The chain recombines TRBV9 with TRBJ2-1; a weak D match, TRBD2 (6 bases). This CDR3 is 15 amino acids long. Germline V gene sequence: CDR1 SGDLS, CDR2 YYNGEE. Trimming took off 4 bases at V and 7 bases at J, with 18 bases between the two ends. This chain's CDR3 is CASSLMGSSGNEQFF. The CDR3 DNA reads as TGTGCCAGCAGCCTTATGGGCTCGAGCGGGAATGAGCAGTTCTTC.

The chain employs TRBV10-3 and TRBJ1-6, with TRBD1 matching over 9 bases. Germline CDR1 is ENHRY and CDR2 is SYGVKD. V lost 7 bases, J lost 7 bases, and 8 bases stayed unmatched. The CDR3 spans 15 residues. For the CDR3, the DNA is TGTGCCATCACCGCCGGACAGGGGCGCAATTCACCCCTCCACTTT. This encodes CAITAGQGRNSPLHF.

The V gene is TRBV5-6, the J gene TRBJ2-7; 10 bases map to TRBD1. The CDR3 is made up of 13 amino acids. V was clipped by 4 bases and J by 7 bases; unmatched bases: 5. Germline assignment: CDR1 SGHDT and CDR2 YYEEEE. The CDR3 DNA reads TGTGCCAGCAGCCGACAGGGGGCTTGGGAGCAGTACTTC. Translated: CASSRQGAWEQYF.

This chain uses TRBV14 with TRBJ1-1; perhaps TRBD1 as D (5 bases). Trimming stripped 3 bases from V and 10 bases from J, with 12 bases between. Germline-derived CDR1 and CDR2 are SGHDN and FVKESK. There are 12 residues in the CDR3. CDR3 amino acids: CASSQRQNLAFF. In nucleotides, the CDR3 is TGTGCCAGCAGCCAGCGACAGAATTTAGCTTTCTTT.

The chain joins TRBV5-6 to TRBJ2-4, with TRBD1 as a possible D gene (6 bases). Trimming removed 4 bases at V and 11 bases at J, with 13 bases between. CDR1 and CDR2 (germline): SGHDT, YYEEEE. This CDR3 region has 12 residues. The DNA for the CDR3 is TGTGCCAGCAGCCTACAGGGAGAGGTTCAGTACTTC. Protein product: CASSLQGEVQYF. The whole variable domain, remainder taken from reference TRBV5-6 and TRBJ2-4, is DAGVTQSPTHLIKTRGQQVTLRCSPKSGHDTVSWYQQALGQGPQFIFQYYEEEERQRGNFPDRFSGHQFPNYSSELNVNALLLGDSALYLCASSLQGEVQYFGAGTRLSVL.

The chain employs TRBV6-4 and TRBJ1-5; D is unclear. The CDR3 is made up of 14 amino acids. Trimming left V 5 bases short and J 1 base short, with 9 bases between. Germline CDR1 MRHNA, CDR2 SNTAGT. CDR3 in amino acids: CASSPYLSNQPQHF. For the CDR3, the DNA is TGTGCCAGCAGTCCTTATTTAAGCAATCAGCCCCAGCATTTT.

The CDR3 sequence is CASSQDKGTTYTGELFF. The DNA for the CDR3 is TGTGCCAGCAGCCAAGATAAGGGGACAACTTACACCGGGGAGCTGTTTTTT. The rearrangement uses TRBV4-2 and TRBJ2-2, with a weak D call TRBD1 (6 bases). Deletions cut 0 bases from V and 3 bases from J, with 14 bases between. Germline loops: CDR1 LGHNA, CDR2 YNFKEQ. The CDR3 extends over 17 amino acids.

CDR3 coding DNA: TGTGCCAGCAGCTTCGTTGGGCAGTCCTACAATGAGCAGTTCTTC. Amino acids: CASSFVGQSYNEQFF. The V and J genes are TRBV11-2 and TRBJ2-1; D remains unclear. Trimming took 3 bases from V and 1 from J, leaving 10 bases between them. The CDR3 is made up of 15 amino acids. Germline CDR1 reads SGHAT; CDR2 reads FQNNGV.

The V gene is TRBV2, the J gene TRBJ1-1; 7 bases fit TRBD1. J was trimmed by 4 bases and V by 2 bases; bases with no gene match: 4. This CDR3 region has 14 residues. CDR1 SNHLY and CDR2 FYNNEI come from the germline V gene. CDR3 loop: CASSEWYRGTEAFF. In DNA, the CDR3 is TGTGCCAGCAGTGAATGGTACAGGGGCACTGAAGCTTTCTTT.

The gene calls are TRBV19 and TRBJ2-5; D is perhaps TRBD1 (6 bases). The germline CDR1 and CDR2 sequences are LNHDA and SQIVND (reference sequence). The V end lost 6 bases, the J end lost 5 bases, and 10 bases lay between the germline ends. The CDR3 is made up of 12 amino acids. The CDR3: CASSRGWETQYF. The CDR3 DNA reads TGTGCCAGTAGCAGGGGTTGGGAGACCCAGTACTTC.

The chain couples TRBV18 to TRBJ2-7; 9 bases are a match to TRBD1. Trimming removed 2 bases from V and 3 bases from J; junction bases left unmatched: 5. Germline V lookup: CDR1 KGHSH, CDR2 LQKENI. This CDR3 comprises 15 residues. The CDR3 region has the DNA TGTGCCAGCTCACCATATGGGACAGGGCTCTACGAGCAGTACTTC. Its translation is CASSPYGTGLYEQYF. Complete variable domain (other parts from reference TRBV18 and TRBJ2-7): NAGVMQNPRHLVRRRGQEARLRCSPMKGHSHVYWYRQLPEEGLKFMVYLQKENIIDESGMPKERFSAEFPKEGPSILRIQQVVRGDSAAYFCASSPYGTGLYEQYFGPGTRLTVT.

This chain links TRBV19 with TRBJ2-3, with D possibly matching TRBD1 (6 bases). Germline-derived CDR1 and CDR2 are LNHDA and SQIVND (reference sequence). Trimming left V 4 bases short and J 5 bases short, with 10 bases between. The CDR3 loop spans 13 amino acids. The CDR3 region has the DNA TGTGCCAGTAGTACCACAGGGAGAGATACGCAGTATTTT. Amino acid sequence: CASSTTGRDTQYF.

The rearrangement links TRBV15 to TRBJ1-5, with no clear D. V was cut by 6 bases and J by 7 bases, with 13 bases left in between. CDR3 length: 13 amino acids. Germline CDR1 and CDR2: LNHNV and YYDKDF (reference sequence). DNA for the CDR3: TGTGCCACCAGTCCGGGGAGCAGGCAGCCCCAGCATTTT. Translating gives CATSPGSRQPQHF.

Remarks on this clone: Its ends do not fully match the called genes, so a read error is possible. CDR3 residues: CASSLVAAQATQYF. The CDR3, as DNA: TGTGCCAGCAGCTTAGTAGCTGCACAAGCGACCCAGTACTTC. J is TRBJ2-5 and V is TRBV7-9, with no clear D. This CDR3 contains 14 residues. The germline gives CDR1 SEHNR, CDR2 FQNEAQ (reference sequence).

This sequence joins TRBV5-4 and TRBJ2-7, with 9 bases that match TRBD1. Unmatched junction bases numbered 4, after V lost 0 bases and J lost 3 bases. Germline V gives CDR1 SGHNT, CDR2 YYREEE (reference sequence). CDR3 length: 15 amino acids. The CDR3 DNA follows: TGTGCCAGCAGCTTGGAGGGACAGGGAATCTACGAGCAGTACTTC. Protein: CASSLEGQGIYEQYF.

The chain links TRBV7-3 to TRBJ1-3; the D gene is possibly TRBD1 (5 bases). CDR3 size: 14 residues. Germline V gene sequence: CDR1 SGHTA, CDR2 FQGTGA. The ends were cut back, 4 bases at V and 0 bases at J, with 7 bases in the middle. The CDR3 spells CASSSGLSGNTIYF. CDR3 sequence (DNA): TGTGCCAGCAGCTCGGGACTCTCTGGAAACACCATATATTTT.